This T cell receptor (beta chain) was recovered during a study of shared clonotypes between healthy human individuals. The CDR3 totals 14 residues. Germline CDR1 and CDR2: SGHTS and YDEGEE. The V gene end was trimmed by 1 base and the J gene end by 8 bases; junction bases not matched to a gene: 7. Some clones are missing from TCRdb's copy, which holds only in-frame ones; the method was immunoSEQ multiplex PCR. The repertoire holds 980,000 or so clones, with more than 75% as singletons. This clonotype was sampled from a man aged 18 to 30 in good health. Specimen: memory CD4+ T cells sorted from blood. The subset: CD45RA-negative fraction. The rearrangement joins TRBV5-8 to TRBJ2-3; 7 positions agree with TRBD2. The CDR3 nucleotides are TGTGCCAGCAGCTTGCTCACTAGCGTGGCTACGCAGTATTTT. Its translation is CASSLLTSVATQYF.